This TCR beta chain stems from a study of shared clonotypes between healthy human individuals. The study's findings and limits: Since donors were few, the genetic and exposure-history diversity represented was limited. Rarefaction demonstrated incomplete sorted-subset sequencing despite large depth.

The V and J ends lost 8 bases and 0 bases respectively, with 8 bases between them. Looked up from germline, CDR1 is LNHDA and CDR2 is SQIVND (reference sequence). The CDR3 is 13 residues long. In regard to this clone: Its antigen is as yet unknown. Other nucleotide sequences in the sample specify the same CDR3.

All donors were healthy HIV-negative adults lacking recent acute infections or vaccinations. The material for each subset, its genomic DNA, was split evenly across several immunoSEQ plates. Using immunoSEQ multiplex PCR, the repertoire was profiled, and TCRdb retains in-frame clones only, with some absent. Among more than 2,000,000 clones, just over 90% were seen once, and the ten largest hold about 0.13%. The TCR originated in a man aged 18 to 30 in good health. V is TRBV19 and J is TRBJ1-3; D might be TRBD1 (6 bases). Source material: naive CD4+ T cells sorted from blood. Described subset: CD45RA+ positively selected. The CDR3 nucleotides read TGTGCCAGTTCGACAGGCTCTGGAAACACCATATATTTT. Protein: CASSTGSGNTIYF.